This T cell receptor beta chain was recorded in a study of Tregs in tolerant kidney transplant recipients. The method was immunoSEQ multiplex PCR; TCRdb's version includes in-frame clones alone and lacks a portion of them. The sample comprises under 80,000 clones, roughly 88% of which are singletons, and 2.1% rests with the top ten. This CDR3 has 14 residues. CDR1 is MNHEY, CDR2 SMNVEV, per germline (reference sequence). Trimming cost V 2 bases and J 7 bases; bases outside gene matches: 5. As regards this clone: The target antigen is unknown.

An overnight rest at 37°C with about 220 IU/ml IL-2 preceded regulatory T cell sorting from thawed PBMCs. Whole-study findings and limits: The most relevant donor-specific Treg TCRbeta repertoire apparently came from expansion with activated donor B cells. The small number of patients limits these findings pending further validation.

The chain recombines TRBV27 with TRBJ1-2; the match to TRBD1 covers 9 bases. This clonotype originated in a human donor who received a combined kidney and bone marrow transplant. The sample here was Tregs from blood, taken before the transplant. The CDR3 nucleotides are TGTGCCAGCAGTTTAAACAGGGGGCTTGGTGGCTACACCTTC. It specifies CASSLNRGLGGYTF.